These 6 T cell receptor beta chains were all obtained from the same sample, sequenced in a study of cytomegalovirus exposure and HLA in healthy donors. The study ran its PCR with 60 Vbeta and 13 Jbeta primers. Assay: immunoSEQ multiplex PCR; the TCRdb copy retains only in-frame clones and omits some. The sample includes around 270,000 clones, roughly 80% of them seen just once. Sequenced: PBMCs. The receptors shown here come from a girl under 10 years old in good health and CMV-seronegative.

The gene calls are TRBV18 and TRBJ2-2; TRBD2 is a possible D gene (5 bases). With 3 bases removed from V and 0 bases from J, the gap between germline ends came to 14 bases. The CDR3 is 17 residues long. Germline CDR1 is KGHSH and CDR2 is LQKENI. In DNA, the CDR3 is TGTGCCAGCTCACCCATAGCGACGGCCACGAACACCGGGGAGCTGTTTTTT. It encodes CASSPIATATNTGELFF.

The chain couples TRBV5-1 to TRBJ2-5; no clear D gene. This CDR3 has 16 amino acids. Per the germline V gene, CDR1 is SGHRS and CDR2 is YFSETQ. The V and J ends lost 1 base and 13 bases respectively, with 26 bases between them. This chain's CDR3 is CASSLTPGVDVVWSYF. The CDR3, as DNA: TGCGCCAGCAGCTTGACGCCGGGTGTTGACGTTGTGTGGTCGTACTTC.

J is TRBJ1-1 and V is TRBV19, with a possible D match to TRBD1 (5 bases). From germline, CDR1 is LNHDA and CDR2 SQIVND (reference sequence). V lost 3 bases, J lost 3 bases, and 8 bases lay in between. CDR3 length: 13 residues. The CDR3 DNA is TGTGCCAGTAGTATGGGCAGGGACACTGAAGCTTTCTTT. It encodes CASSMGRDTEAFF.

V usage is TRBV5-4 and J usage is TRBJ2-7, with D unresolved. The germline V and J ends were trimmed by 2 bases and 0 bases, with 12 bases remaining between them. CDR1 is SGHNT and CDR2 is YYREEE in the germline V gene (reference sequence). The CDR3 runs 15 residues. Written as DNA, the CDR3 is TGTGCCAGCAGCTTAAGAGGCGGAAGCTCCTACGAGCAGTACTTC. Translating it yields CASSLRGGSSYEQYF.

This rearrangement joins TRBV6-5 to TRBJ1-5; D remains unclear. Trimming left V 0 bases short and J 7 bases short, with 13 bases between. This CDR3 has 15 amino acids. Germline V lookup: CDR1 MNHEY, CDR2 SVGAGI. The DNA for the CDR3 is TGTGCCAGCAGTTACTCCTGGGAGGTAGGACAGCCCCAGCATTTT. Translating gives CASSYSWEVGQPQHF.

DNA of the CDR3: TGTGCCACCAGCAGCCTCAGGGGGCGCGGGGAAGAGACCCAGTACTTC. Translated, it gives CATSSLRGRGEETQYF. This chain joins TRBV15 and TRBJ2-5, with 8 nucleotides matching TRBD1. V was clipped by 3 bases and J by 3 bases; unmatched bases: 9. This CDR3 has 16 amino acids. CDR1 is LNHNV, CDR2 YYDKDF, per germline (reference sequence).